The 10 T cell receptor beta chains below all came from one sample that was sequenced in a study of T cell responses to AZD1222 COVID-19 vaccine. TCRdb's table, derived via immunoSEQ multiplex PCR, lists solely in-frame clones and lacks some. The data hold about 120,000 clones, with roughly nine tenths observed a single time. The input for sequencing was peripheral blood, taken 28 days after the second AZD1222 dose. Receptors were obtained from an adult who received the AZD1222 COVID-19 vaccine.

The gene calls are TRBV19 and TRBJ1-1; 7 bases match TRBD1. This CDR3 spans 13 amino acids. Germline V lookup: CDR1 LNHDA, CDR2 SQIVND (reference sequence). J gave up 3 bases and V 7 bases, and 5 bases lay outside the gene matches. As DNA, the CDR3 is TGTGCCAGTACCTCCACAGGGGACACTGAAGCTTTCTTT. It specifies CASTSTGDTEAFF.

The chain is built from TRBV7-2 and TRBJ1-3; D gene uncertain. CDR1 is SGHTA and CDR2 is FQGNSA in the germline V gene. The CDR3 covers 16 residues. The V end was cut by 5 bases, the J end by 0 bases, with 14 bases between. The CDR3 DNA is TGTGCCAGCAGCAACACGCAGGTGGACTCTGGAAACACCATATATTTT. It is translated as CASSNTQVDSGNTIYF.

This chain uses TRBV2 with TRBJ2-3; D might be TRBD2 (5 bases). Germline values: CDR1 SNHLY, CDR2 FYNNEI. Trimming cost V 3 bases and J 5 bases, with 12 bases left between them. CDR3 length: 14 amino acids. For the CDR3, the DNA is TGTGCCAGCAGTGACCAGAGGGCGCGAGATACGCAGTATTTT. This gives the protein CASSDQRARDTQYF. The variable domain in full, with the rest retrieved from reference TRBV2 and TRBJ2-3, is EPEVTQTPSHQVTQMGQEVILRCVPISNHLYFYWYRQILGQKVEFLVSFYNNEISEKSEIFDDQFSVERPDGSNFTLKIRSTKLEDSAMYFCASSDQRARDTQYFGPGTRLTVL.

V is TRBV6-6 and J is TRBJ2-1; no definite D call. The germline V gene has CDR1 MNHNY and CDR2 SVGAGI (reference sequence). The CDR3 runs 13 residues. V shed 7 bases and J shed 10 bases, with 17 bases lying between them. The CDR3 DNA is TGTGCCAGCACCCGAGACCTAGTTGGGGAGCAGTTCTTC. Its translation: CASTRDLVGEQFF.

This chain connects TRBV5-1 to TRBJ2-2, with D maybe TRBD2 (5 bases). CDR3 length: 14 residues. CDR1 is SGHRS and CDR2 is YFSETQ in the germline V gene. V lost 1 base, J lost 4 bases, and 8 bases lay in between. CDR3 DNA: TGCGCCAGCAGCTTGATGGACTCCACCGGGGAGCTGTTTTTT. Translating gives CASSLMDSTGELFF.

The chain recombines TRBV11-3 with TRBJ2-1; D is possibly TRBD1 or TRBD2 (5 bases each). The CDR3 has 17 amino acids. The ends were cut back, 1 base at V and 4 bases at J, with 17 bases in the middle. CDR1 is SGHNT and CDR2 is YENEEA in the germline V gene. The CDR3 DNA sequence: TGTGCCAGCAGCTTAGTCCCACCTGGGGACGGGTACAATGAGCAGTTCTTC. Protein sequence: CASSLVPPGDGYNEQFF.

This clone was counted a few times. The V and J genes are TRBV5-5 and TRBJ1-1; TRBD1 might be the D (5 bases). CDR3 length: 16 amino acids. The V gene lost 0 bases and the J gene lost 0 bases, with 12 bases spanning the gap. Germline assignment: CDR1 SGHKS and CDR2 YYEKEE (reference sequence). CDR3 bases: TGTGCCAGCAGCTTGGTACGGGGCACTCTGAACACTGAAGCTTTCTTT. This codes for CASSLVRGTLNTEAFF. Drawing the rest from reference TRBV5-5 and TRBJ1-1, the complete variable domain is DAGVTQSPTHLIKTRGQQVTLRCSPISGHKSVSWYQQVLGQGPQFIFQYYEKEERGRGNFPDRFSARQFPNYSSELNVNALLLGDSALYLCASSLVRGTLNTEAFFGQGTRLTVV.

This chain connects TRBV28 to TRBJ1-6; tentatively, D is TRBD1 (6 bases). V lost 5 bases and J 7 bases, leaving 15 bases between the germline ends. From germline, CDR1 is MDHEN and CDR2 SYDVKM. The CDR3 contains 15 residues. CDR3 DNA: TGTGCCAGCAGTCGGATCGACAGGCAAAATTCACCCCTCCACTTT. Translating gives CASSRIDRQNSPLHF.

This rearrangement joins TRBV19 to TRBJ2-2; D may be TRBD1 or TRBD2 (6 bases each). This CDR3 comprises 17 residues. The V end was cut by 3 bases, the J end by 5 bases, with 19 bases between. CDR1 and CDR2 from the germline V gene are LNHDA and SQIVND (reference sequence). The CDR3, as DNA: TGTGCCAGTAGTATTGATGGGGGGCAGGGCAGAACCGGGGAGCTGTTTTTT. Its protein product is CASSIDGGQGRTGELFF.

The chain employs TRBV10-3 and TRBJ2-2, with TRBD2 as a possible D gene (6 bases). Trimming stripped 4 bases from V and 2 bases from J, with 14 bases between. This CDR3 contains 16 residues. CDR1 and CDR2 (germline): ENHRY, SYGVKD. CDR3 in amino acids: CAISAAGTRNTGELFF. CDR3 DNA: TGTGCCATCAGTGCAGCCGGGACTCGAAACACCGGGGAGCTGTTTTTT.